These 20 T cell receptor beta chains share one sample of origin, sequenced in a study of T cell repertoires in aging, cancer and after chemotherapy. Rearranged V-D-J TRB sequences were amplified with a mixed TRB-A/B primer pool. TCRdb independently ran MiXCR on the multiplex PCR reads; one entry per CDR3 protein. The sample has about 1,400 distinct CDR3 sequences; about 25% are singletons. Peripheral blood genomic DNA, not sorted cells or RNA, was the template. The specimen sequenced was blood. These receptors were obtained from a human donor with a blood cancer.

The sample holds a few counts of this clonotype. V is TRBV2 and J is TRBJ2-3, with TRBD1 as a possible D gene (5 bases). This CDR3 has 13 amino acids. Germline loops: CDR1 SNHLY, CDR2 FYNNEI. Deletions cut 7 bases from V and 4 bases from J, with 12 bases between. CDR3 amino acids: CASNSRGPDTQYF. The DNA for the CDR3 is TGTGCCAGCAATAGTAGGGGCCCAGATACGCAGTATTTT.

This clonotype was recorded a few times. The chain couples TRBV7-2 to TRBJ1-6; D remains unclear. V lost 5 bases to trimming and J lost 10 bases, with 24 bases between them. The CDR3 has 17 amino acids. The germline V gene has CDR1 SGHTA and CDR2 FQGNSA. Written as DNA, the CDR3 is TGTGCCAGCAGCCCCCTAAAAATCGGGTATAGGTTCTCACCCCTCCACTTT. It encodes CASSPLKIGYRFSPLHF.

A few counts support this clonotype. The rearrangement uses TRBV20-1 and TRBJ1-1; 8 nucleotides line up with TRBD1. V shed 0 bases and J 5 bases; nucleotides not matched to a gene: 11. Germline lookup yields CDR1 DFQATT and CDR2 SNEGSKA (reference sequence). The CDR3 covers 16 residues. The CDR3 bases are TGCAGTGCTAGAGATCTAAAGGGCCAGGGGGCGACTGAAGCTTTCTTT. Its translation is CSARDLKGQGATEAFF.

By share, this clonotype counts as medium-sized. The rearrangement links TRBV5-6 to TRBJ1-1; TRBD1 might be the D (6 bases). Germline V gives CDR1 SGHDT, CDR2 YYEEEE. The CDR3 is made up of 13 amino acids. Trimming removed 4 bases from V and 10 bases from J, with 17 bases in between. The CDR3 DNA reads TGTGCCAGCAGCCTGGACAGCAAAGGTGGAGCTTTCTTT. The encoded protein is CASSLDSKGGAFF. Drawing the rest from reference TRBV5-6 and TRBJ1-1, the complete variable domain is DAGVTQSPTHLIKTRGQQVTLRCSPKSGHDTVSWYQQALGQGPQFIFQYYEEEERQRGNFPDRFSGHQFPNYSSELNVNALLLGDSALYLCASSLDSKGGAFFGQGTRLTVV.

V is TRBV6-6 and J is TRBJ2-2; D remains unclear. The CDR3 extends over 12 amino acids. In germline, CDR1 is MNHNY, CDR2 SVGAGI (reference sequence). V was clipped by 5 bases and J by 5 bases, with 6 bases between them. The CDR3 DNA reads TGTGCCAGCAGTCCCTCGACCGGGGAGCTGTTTTTT. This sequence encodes CASSPSTGELFF.

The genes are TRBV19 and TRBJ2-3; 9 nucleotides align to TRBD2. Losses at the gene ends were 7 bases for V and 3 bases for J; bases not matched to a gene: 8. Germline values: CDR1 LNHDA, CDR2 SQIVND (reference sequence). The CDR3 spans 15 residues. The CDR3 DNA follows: TGTGCCAGTATCTCGGCTAGCGGGAAGACAGATACGCAGTATTTT. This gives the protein CASISASGKTDTQYF.

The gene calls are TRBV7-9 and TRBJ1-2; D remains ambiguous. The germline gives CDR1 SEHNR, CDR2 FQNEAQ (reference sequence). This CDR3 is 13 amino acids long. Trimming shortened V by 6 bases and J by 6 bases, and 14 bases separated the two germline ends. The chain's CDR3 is CASRSTGLDGYTF. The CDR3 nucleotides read TGTGCCAGCAGGTCGACGGGATTGGATGGCTACACCTTC.

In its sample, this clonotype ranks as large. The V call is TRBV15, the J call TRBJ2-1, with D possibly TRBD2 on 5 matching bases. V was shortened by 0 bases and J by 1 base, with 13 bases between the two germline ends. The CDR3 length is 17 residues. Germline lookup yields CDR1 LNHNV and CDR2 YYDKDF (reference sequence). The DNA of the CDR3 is TGTGCCACCAGCAGAGATTGGGCGAGGAGGTCCTACAATGAGCAGTTCTTC. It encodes CATSRDWARRSYNEQFF.

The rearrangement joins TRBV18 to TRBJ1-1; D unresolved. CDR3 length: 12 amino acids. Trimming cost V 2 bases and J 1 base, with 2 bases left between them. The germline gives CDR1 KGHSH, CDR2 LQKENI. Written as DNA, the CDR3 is TGTGCCAGCTCACCAGGGAACACTGAAGCTTTCTTT. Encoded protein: CASSPGNTEAFF.

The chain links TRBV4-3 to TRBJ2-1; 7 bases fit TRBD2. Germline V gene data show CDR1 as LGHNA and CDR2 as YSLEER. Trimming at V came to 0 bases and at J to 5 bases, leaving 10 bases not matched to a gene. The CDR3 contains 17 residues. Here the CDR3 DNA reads TGCGCCAGCAGCCAAGAAGGACGGGACTACTTTAACAATGAGCAGTTCTTC. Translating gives CASSQEGRDYFNNEQFF.

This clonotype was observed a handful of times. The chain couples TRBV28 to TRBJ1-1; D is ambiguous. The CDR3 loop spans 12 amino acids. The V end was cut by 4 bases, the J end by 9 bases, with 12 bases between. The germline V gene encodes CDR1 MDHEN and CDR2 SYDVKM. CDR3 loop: CASSSGRKQAFF. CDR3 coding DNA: TGTGCCAGCAGTTCCGGACGGAAGCAAGCTTTCTTT.

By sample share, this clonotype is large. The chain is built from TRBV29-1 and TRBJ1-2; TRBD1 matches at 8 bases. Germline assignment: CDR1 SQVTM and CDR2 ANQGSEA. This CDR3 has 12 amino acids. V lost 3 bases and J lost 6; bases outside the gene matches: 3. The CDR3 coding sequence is TGCAGCGTTGACAGGGGGCGAAATGGCTACACCTTC. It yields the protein CSVDRGRNGYTF.

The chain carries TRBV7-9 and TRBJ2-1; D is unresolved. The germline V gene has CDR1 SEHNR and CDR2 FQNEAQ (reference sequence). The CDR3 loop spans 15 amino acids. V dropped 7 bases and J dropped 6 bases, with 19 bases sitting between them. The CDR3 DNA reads TGTGCCAGCAACCTGCTTCTGGCTAGTCGCAATGAGCAGTTCTTC. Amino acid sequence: CASNLLLASRNEQFF.

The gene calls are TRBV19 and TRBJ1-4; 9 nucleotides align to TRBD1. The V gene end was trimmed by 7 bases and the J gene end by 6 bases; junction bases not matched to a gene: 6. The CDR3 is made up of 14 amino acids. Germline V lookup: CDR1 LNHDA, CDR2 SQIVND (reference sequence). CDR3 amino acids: CASTPGQGDEKLFF. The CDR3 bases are TGTGCCAGTACCCCGGGACAGGGTGATGAAAAACTGTTTTTT. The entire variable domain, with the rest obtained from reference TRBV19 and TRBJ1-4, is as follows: DGGITQSPKYLFRKEGQNVTLSCEQNLNHDAMYWYRQDPGQGLRLIYYSQIVNDFQKGDIAEGYSVSREKKESFPLTVTSAQKNPTAFYLCASTPGQGDEKLFFGSGTQLSVL.

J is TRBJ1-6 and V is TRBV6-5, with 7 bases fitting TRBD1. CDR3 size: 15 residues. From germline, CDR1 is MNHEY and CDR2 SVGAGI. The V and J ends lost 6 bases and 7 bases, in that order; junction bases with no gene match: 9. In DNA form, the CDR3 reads TGTGCCAGCAGCAGACAGGGTAGGGAAAATTCACCCCTCCACTTT. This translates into CASSRQGRENSPLHF.

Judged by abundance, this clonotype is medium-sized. CDR3 nucleotides: TGCAGTGCTAGATTAGCGGAAAGAATCTCCTACAATGAGCAGTTCTTC. It codes for CSARLAERISYNEQFF. The chain combines TRBV20-1 with TRBJ2-1; possible D gene TRBD2, 6 bases. Germline loops: CDR1 DFQATT, CDR2 SNEGSKA (reference sequence). The CDR3 sequence is 16 residues long. V gave up 2 bases and J gave up 0 bases, with 14 bases separating them.

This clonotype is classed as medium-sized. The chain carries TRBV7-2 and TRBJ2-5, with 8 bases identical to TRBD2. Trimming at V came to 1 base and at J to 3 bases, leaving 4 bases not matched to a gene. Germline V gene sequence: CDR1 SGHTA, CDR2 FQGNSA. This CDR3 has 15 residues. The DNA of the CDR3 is TGTGCCAGCAGCTTAGGGGGGCGGGGGGAAGAGACCCAGTACTTC. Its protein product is CASSLGGRGEETQYF.

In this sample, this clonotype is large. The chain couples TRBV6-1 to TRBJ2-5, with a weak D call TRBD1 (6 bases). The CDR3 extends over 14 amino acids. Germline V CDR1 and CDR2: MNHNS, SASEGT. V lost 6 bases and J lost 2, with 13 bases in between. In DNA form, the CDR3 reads TGTGCCAGCAGGGACAGTGGGGGACAAGAGACCCAGTACTTC. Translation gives CASRDSGGQETQYF.

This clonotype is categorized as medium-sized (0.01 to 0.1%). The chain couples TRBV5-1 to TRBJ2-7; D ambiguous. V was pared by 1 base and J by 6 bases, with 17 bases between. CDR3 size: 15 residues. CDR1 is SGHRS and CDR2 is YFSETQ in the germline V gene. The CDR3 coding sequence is TGCGCCAGCAGCTTGCCCGAGGCGGCCCCGGGCGAGCAGTACTTC. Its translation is CASSLPEAAPGEQYF.

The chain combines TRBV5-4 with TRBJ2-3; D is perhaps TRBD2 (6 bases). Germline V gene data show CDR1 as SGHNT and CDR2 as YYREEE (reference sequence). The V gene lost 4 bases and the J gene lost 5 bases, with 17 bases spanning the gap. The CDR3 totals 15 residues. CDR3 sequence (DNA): TGTGCCAGCAGCCTGGGGGGACGCACAGAAGATACGCAGTATTTT. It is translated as CASSLGGRTEDTQYF. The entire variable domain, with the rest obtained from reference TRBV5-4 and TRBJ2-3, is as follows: ETGVTQSPTHLIKTRGQQVTLRCSSQSGHNTVSWYQQALGQGPQFIFQYYREEENGRGNFPPRFSGLQFPNYSSELNVNALELDDSALYLCASSLGGRTEDTQYFGPGTRLTVL.